This T cell receptor (beta chain) was found in a study of neoadjuvant nivolumab and ipilimumab in lung cancer. On the study more broadly: The combination arm added day-1 ipilimumab 1 mg/kg to nivolumab 3 mg/kg on days 1, 15, 29.

Measured with immunoSEQ multiplex PCR; TCRdb has only the in-frame clones, and not every one. The sample consists of about 28,000 clones, roughly 76% of them appearing once. This CDR3 is built from 13 residues. With 4 bases removed from V and 3 bases from J, the gap between germline ends came to 9 bases. Looked up from germline, CDR1 is MNHEY and CDR2 is SVGAGI. About this clone itself: Its antigen is unknown.

Study-wide findings and caveats: TCR sequencing covered a small number of samples. Only two of four nivolumab-treated tumors gained richness and clonality by surgery. Only a single major-pathologic-response sample was available for clonality analysis.

Sequencing was performed on tumor tissue, taken after neoadjuvant nivolumab, alone or with ipilimumab, at or shortly before surgery. This sequence originates from an adult with non-small cell lung cancer. The chain couples TRBV6-5 to TRBJ1-1; possible D gene TRBD1, 5 bases. This CDR3 reads CASSSSRDTEAFF. Here the CDR3 DNA reads TGTGCCAGCAGTTCCTCCAGGGACACTGAAGCTTTCTTT.